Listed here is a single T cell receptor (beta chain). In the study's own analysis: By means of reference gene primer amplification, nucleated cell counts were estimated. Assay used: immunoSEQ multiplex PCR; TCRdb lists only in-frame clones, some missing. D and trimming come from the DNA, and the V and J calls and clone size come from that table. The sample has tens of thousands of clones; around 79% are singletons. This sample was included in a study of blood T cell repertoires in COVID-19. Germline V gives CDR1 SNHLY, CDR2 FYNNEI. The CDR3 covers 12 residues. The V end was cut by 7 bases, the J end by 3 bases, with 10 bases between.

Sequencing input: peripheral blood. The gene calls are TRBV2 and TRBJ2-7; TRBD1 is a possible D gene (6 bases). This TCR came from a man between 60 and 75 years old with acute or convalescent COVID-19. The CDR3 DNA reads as TGTGCCAGCATGGGCAGGGGCTACGAGCAGTACTTC. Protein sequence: CASMGRGYEQYF.